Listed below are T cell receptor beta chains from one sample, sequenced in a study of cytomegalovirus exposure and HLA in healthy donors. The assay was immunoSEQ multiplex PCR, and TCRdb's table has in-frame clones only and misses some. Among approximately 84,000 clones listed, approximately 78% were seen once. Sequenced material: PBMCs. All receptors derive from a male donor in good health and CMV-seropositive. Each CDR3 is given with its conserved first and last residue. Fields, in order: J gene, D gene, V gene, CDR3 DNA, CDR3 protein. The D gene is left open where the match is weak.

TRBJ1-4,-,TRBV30,TGTGCTCGGGGAGGGGTCTTCAATGAAAAACTGTTTTTT,CARGGVFNEKLFF
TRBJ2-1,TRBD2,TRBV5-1,TGCGCCAGCAGCTTGGGGGCTAGCGGGAAGAATGAGCAGTTCTTC,CASSLGASGKNEQFF
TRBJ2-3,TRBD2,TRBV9,TGTGCCAGCAAAGCGGGAGGGTCCACAGATACGCAGTATTTT,CASKAGGSTDTQYF
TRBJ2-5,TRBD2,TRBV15,TGTGCCACCAGCAGAGATTTTAATTTGTATCGGACTAGCGGGAGAGAGACCCAGTACTTC,CATSRDFNLYRTSGRETQYF
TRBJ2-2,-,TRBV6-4,TGTGCCAGCAGAGAACAGGGTAACACCGGGGAGCTGTTTTTT,CASREQGNTGELFF
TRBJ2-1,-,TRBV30,TGTGCCTGGAGTGTAGCGGCGGGGCTTTATGAGCAGTTCTTC,CAWSVAAGLYEQFF
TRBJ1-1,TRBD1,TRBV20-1,TGCAGTGGGACAGGGAACACTGAAGCTTTCTTT,CSGTGNTEAFF
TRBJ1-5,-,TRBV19,TGTGCCAGTAGTATAGATCTTGAGGCAGGGGCTCAGCCCCAGCATTTT,CASSIDLEAGAQPQHF
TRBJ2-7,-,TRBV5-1,TGCGCCAGCAGTCCCGACAGTGTCCGCTCCTACGAGCAGTACTTC,CASSPDSVRSYEQYF
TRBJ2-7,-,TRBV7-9,TGTGCCAGCAGTCTGGACAGTTCCTACGAGCAGTACTTC,CASSLDSSYEQYF